The 7 T cell receptor beta chains presented below share a single source sample, sequenced in a study of blood T cell repertoires in COVID-19 (dated by TCRdb to 2018 to 2020). Libraries were constructed by the immunoSEQ multiplex PCR assay. In TCRdb, the immuneACCESS table is reduced to in-frame sequences with V and J assigned. These tables do not hold every clone; where another copy was compared, an unresolved V gene accounts for under half, and the others remain unexplained. Recorded for this sample are some 120,000 clones; about nine tenths of them occurred a single time. The ten largest clones represent less than 2% of the sample. The sample comprised peripheral blood. The receptors stem from a human donor with active COVID-19. The donor label of this sample is uncertain.

J is TRBJ2-1 and V is TRBV7-2; no clear D gene. Germline V gene lookup returns CDR1 SGHTA and CDR2 FQGNSA. The CDR3 extends over 13 amino acids. Deletions cut 1 base from V and 7 bases from J, with 8 bases between. This chain's CDR3 is CASSLGAGNEQFF. In nucleotides, the CDR3 is TGTGCCAGCAGCTTAGGAGCCGGGAATGAGCAGTTCTTC. Using reference TRBV7-2 and TRBJ2-1 for the parts outside the CDR3, the full variable domain is GAGVSQSPSNKVTEKGKDVELRCDPISGHTALYWYRQSLGQGLEFLIYFQGNSAPDKSGLPSDRFSAERTGGSVSTLTIQRTQQEDSAVYLCASSLGAGNEQFFGPGTRLTVL.

This sequence joins TRBV28 and TRBJ2-1, with 8 bases matching TRBD2. The CDR3 extends over 14 amino acids. The germline V gene has CDR1 MDHEN and CDR2 SYDVKM. Trimming removed 8 bases from V and 5 bases from J; junction bases left unmatched: 8. The CDR3 region has the DNA TGTGCCAGCGGTTCAGACGGGGGGGACAATGAGCAGTTCTTC. Its translation: CASGSDGGDNEQFF.

The V gene is TRBV6-5, the J gene TRBJ2-7; 8 bases align to TRBD1. The CDR3 consists of 15 residues. The trim removed 7 bases at V and 6 bases at J, leaving 14 bases unmatched. CDR1 MNHEY and CDR2 SVGAGI come from the germline V gene. The CDR3 nucleotides read TGTGCCAGCACCCCCTTCGCGGACAGGGAGGCCGAGCAGTACTTC. It translates to CASTPFADREAEQYF.

V gene TRBV6-5 combines with J gene TRBJ2-5; 8 positions agree with TRBD1. Germline V gene sequence: CDR1 MNHEY, CDR2 SVGAGI. J lost 2 bases, V lost 6 bases, and 2 bases had no gene match. CDR3 size: 13 residues. The CDR3 coding sequence is TGTGCCAGCAGGTGGGACAGGCAAGAGACCCAGTACTTC. Protein product: CASRWDRQETQYF.

The chain has TRBV11-2 and TRBJ1-3, with 9 bases identical to TRBD1. This CDR3 is 15 amino acids long. Germline loops: CDR1 SGHAT, CDR2 FQNNGV. V shed 10 bases, J shed 4 bases, and the junction held 11 bases outside the gene matches. The CDR3 DNA sequence: TGTGCCACCGGGGTCGACAGGGGGAACGGAAACACCATATATTTT. This codes for CATGVDRGNGNTIYF.

This clone was picked up one time. The genes are TRBV29-1 and TRBJ1-2; D is perhaps TRBD1 (5 bases). Trimming removed 2 bases at V and 4 bases at J, with 11 bases between. CDR3 length: 13 residues. Per germline, CDR1 SQVTM and CDR2 ANQGSEA. CDR3 sequence (DNA): TGCAGCGTTGAATGGGGGGGGACCTATGGCTACACCTTC. It is translated as CSVEWGGTYGYTF.

The rearrangement links TRBV6-2 or TRBV6-3 to TRBJ1-1; D unclear. Trimming removed 5 bases from V and 11 bases from J, with 21 bases in between. Germline assignment: CDR1 MNHEY and CDR2 SVGEGT. This CDR3 contains 14 residues. CDR3 sequence (DNA): TGTGCCAGCAGTACCCACTTATCACCTCTCGTGGCTTTCTTT. It encodes CASSTHLSPLVAFF.